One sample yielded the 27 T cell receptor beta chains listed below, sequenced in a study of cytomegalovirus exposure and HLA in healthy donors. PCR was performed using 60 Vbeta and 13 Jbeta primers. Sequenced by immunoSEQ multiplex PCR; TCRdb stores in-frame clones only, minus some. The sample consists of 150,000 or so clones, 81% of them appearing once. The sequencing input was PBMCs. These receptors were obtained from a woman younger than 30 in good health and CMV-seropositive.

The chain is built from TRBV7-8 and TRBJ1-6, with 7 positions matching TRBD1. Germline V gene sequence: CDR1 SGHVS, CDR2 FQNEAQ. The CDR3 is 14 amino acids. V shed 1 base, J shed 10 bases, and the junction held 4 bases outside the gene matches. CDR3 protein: CASSLEGTVSPLHF. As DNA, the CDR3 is TGTGCCAGCAGCTTAGAGGGGACAGTATCACCCCTCCACTTT.

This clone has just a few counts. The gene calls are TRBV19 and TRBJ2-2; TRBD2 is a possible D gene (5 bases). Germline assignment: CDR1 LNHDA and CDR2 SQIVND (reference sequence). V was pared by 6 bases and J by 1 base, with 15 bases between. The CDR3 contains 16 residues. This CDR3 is CASSPARSGNTGELFF. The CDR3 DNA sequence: TGTGCCAGTAGCCCAGCCCGGAGCGGGAACACCGGGGAGCTGTTTTTT.

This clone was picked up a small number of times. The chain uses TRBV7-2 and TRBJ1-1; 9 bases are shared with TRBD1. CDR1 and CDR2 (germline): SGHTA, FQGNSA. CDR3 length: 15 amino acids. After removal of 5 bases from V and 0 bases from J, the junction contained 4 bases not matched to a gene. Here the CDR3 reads CASSERTGVNTEAFF. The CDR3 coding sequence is TGTGCCAGCAGCGAACGGACAGGGGTGAACACTGAAGCTTTCTTT.

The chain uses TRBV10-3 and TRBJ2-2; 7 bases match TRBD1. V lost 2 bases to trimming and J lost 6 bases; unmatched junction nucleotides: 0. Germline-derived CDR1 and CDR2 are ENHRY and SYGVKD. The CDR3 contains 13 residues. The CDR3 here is CAISEQGAGELFF. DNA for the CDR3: TGTGCCATCAGTGAGCAGGGGGCCGGGGAGCTGTTTTTT.

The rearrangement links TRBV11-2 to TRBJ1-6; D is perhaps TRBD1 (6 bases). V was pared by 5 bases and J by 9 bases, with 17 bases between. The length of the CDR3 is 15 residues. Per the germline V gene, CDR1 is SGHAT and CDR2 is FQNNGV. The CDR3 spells CASSRGQPFLSPLHF. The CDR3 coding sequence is TGTGCCAGCAGCCGAGGACAGCCTTTCCTTTCACCCCTCCACTTT.

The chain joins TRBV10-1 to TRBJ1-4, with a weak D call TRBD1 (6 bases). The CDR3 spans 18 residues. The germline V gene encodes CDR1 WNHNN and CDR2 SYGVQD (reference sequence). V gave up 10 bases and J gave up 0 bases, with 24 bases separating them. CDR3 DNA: TGCGCCATCAGGGCGGGGGGCACAAGATTAGCAACTAATGAAAAACTGTTTTTT. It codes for CAIRAGGTRLATNEKLFF.

For the CDR3, the DNA is TGTGCCAGCAGTCTCTCGGACAGTCGGACTGAAGCTTTCTTT. Translation gives CASSLSDSRTEAFF. The chain employs TRBV27 and TRBJ1-1, with D tentatively TRBD1 (6 bases). CDR3 length equals 14 residues. Germline V gene sequence: CDR1 MNHEY, CDR2 SMNVEV (reference sequence). V lost 5 bases to trimming and J lost 5 bases, with 15 bases between them.

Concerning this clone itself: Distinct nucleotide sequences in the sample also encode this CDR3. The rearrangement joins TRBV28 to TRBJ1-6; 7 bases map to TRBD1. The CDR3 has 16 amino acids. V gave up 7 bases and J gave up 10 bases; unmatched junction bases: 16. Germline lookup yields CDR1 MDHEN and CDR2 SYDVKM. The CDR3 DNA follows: TGTGCCAGCATGAGGGCCGAGACAGGGTTACGGTCACCCCTCCACTTT. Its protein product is CASMRAETGLRSPLHF.

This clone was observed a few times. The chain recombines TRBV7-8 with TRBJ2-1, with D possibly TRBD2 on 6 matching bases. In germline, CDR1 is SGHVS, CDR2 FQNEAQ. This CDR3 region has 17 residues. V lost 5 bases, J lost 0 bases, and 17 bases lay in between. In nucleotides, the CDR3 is TGTGCCAGCAGCGGGGGTGCGGGACCCGCCTCCTACAATGAGCAGTTCTTC. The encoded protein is CASSGGAGPASYNEQFF.

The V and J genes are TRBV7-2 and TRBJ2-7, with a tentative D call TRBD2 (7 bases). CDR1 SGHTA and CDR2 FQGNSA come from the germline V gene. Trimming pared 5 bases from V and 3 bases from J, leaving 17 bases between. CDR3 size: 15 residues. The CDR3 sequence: CASSITPGGGYEQYF. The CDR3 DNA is TGTGCCAGCAGCATCACTCCGGGGGGCGGCTACGAGCAGTACTTC. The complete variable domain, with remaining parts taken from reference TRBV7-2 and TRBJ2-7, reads GAGVSQSPSNKVTEKGKDVELRCDPISGHTALYWYRQSLGQGLEFLIYFQGNSAPDKSGLPSDRFSAERTGGSVSTLTIQRTQQEDSAVYLCASSITPGGGYEQYFGPGTRLTVT.

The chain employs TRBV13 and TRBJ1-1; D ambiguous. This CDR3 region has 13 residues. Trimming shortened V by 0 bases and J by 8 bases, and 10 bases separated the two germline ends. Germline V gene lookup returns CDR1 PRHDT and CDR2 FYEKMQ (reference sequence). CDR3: CASSLGAAQEAFF. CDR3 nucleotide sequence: TGTGCCAGCAGCTTAGGGGCGGCTCAGGAAGCTTTCTTT.

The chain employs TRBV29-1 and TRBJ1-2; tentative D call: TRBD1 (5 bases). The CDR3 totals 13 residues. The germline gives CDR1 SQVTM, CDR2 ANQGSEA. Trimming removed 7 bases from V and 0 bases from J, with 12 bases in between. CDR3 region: CSAQTEANYGYTF. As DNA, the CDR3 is TGCAGCGCCCAGACAGAAGCTAACTATGGCTACACCTTC. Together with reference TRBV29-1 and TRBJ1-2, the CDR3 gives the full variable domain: SAVISQKPSRDICQRGTSLTIQCQVDSQVTMMFWYRQQPGQSLTLIATANQGSEATYESGFVIDKFPISRPNLTFSTLTVSNMSPEDSSIYLCSAQTEANYGYTFGSGTRLTVV.

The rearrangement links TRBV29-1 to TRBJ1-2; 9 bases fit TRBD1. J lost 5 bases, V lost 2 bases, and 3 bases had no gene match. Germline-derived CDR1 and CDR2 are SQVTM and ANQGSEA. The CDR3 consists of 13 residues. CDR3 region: CSVEKGTGYGYTF. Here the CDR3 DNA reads TGCAGCGTTGAAAAGGGGACAGGGTATGGCTACACCTTC.

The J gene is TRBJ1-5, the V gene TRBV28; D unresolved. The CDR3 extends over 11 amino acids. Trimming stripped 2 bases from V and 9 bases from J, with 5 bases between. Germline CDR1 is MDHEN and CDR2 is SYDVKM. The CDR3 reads CASSLRGPQHF. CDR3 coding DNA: TGTGCCAGCAGTTTACGGGGGCCCCAGCATTTT.

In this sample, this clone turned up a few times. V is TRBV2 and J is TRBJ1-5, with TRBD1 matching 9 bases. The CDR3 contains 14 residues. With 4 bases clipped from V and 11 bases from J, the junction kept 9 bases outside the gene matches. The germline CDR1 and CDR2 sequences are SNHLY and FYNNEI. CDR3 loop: CASSAQGQGLAQHF. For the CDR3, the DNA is TGTGCCAGCAGTGCCCAGGGACAGGGCTTGGCCCAGCATTTT.

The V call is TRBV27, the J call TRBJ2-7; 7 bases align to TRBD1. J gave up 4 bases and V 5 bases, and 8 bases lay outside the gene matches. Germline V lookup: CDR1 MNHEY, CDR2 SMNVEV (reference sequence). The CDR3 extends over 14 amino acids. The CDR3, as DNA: TGTGCCAGCAGTCTCTCTGGGACAGAATACGAGCAGTACTTC. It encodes CASSLSGTEYEQYF.

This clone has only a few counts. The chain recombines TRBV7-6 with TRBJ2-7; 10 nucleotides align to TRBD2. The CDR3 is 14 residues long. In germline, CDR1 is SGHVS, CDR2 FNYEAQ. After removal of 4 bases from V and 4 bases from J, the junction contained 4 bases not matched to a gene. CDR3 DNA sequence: TGTGCCAGCAGCTCAGAAGCGGGGGGGTACGAGCAGTACTTC. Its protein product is CASSSEAGGYEQYF.

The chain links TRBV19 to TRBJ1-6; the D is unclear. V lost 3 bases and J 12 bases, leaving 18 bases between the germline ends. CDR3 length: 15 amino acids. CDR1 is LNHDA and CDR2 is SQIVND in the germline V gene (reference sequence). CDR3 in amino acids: CASSMLGLVVEPLHF. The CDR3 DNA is TGTGCCAGTAGTATGTTAGGACTAGTCGTCGAACCCCTCCACTTT.

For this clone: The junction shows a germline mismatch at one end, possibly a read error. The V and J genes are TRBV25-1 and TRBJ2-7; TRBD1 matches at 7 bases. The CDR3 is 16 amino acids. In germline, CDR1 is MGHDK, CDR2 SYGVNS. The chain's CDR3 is CTSSGSAGTDHYQQYF. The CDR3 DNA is TGTACCAGCAGTGGATCTGCCGGGACAGACCACTACCAGCAGTACTTC.

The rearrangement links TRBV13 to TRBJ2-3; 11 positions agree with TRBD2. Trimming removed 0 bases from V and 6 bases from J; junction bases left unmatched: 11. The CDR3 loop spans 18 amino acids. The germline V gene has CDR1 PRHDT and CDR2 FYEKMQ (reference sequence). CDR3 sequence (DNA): TGTGCCAGCAGCTTAGGGTCCCTAGCGGGGGGCCGTGGGGATACGCAGTATTTT. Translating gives CASSLGSLAGGRGDTQYF.

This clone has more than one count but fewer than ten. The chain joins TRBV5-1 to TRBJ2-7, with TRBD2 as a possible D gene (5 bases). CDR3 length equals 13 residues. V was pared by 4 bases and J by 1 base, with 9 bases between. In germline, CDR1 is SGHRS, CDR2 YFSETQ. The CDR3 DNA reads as TGCGCCAGCAGCACCGGACTTTCCTACGAGCAGTACTTC. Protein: CASSTGLSYEQYF.

The DNA of the CDR3 is TGCGCCAGCAGCCAACTGACTAGCGGCACAGATACGCAGTATTTT. Translating gives CASSQLTSGTDTQYF. The rearrangement uses TRBV4-1 and TRBJ2-3; 8 nucleotides align to TRBD2. J was trimmed by 1 base and V by 2 bases; bases with no gene match: 2. CDR3 length: 15 residues. Germline V lookup: CDR1 MGHRA, CDR2 YSYEKL.

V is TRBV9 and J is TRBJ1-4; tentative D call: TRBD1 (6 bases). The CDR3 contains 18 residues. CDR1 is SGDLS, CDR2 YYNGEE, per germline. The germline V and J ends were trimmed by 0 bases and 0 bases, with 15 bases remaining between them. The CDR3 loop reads CASSVGSARGSTNEKLFF. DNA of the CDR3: TGTGCCAGCAGCGTAGGATCGGCCAGGGGATCAACTAATGAAAAACTGTTTTTT.

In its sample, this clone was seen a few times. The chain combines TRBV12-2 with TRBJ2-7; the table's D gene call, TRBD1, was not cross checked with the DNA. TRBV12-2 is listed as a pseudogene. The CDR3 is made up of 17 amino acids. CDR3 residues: CASRLATPRDSSYEQYF. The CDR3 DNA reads TGTGCAAGTCGCTTAGCGACCCCTCGGGACAGCTCCTACGAGCAGTACTTC.

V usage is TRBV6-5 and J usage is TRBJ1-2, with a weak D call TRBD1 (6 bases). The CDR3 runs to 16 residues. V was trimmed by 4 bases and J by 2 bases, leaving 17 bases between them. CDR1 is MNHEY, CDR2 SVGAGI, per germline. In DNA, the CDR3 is TGTGCCAGCAGTTCCCCCGACAGGACTCAGAACTATGGCTACACCTTC. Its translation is CASSSPDRTQNYGYTF.

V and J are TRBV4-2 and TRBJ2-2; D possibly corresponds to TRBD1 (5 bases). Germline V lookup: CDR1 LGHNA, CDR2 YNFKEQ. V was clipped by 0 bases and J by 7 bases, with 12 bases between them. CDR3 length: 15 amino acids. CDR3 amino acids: CASSQDVGRLGELFF. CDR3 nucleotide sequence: TGTGCCAGCAGCCAAGATGTGGGGCGGCTCGGGGAGCTGTTTTTT.

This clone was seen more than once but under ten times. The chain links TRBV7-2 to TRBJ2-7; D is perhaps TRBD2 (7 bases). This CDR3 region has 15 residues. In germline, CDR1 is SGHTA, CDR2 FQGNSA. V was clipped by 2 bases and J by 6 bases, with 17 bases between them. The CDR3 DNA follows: TGTGCCAGCAGCTTAAGGGGGGGGAGGGGACTCGAGCAGTACTTC. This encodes CASSLRGGRGLEQYF.